This TCR beta chain was sequenced during a study of blood T cells in healthy people across ages. Study summary: Per every two T cells, about one barcoded beta molecule was captured by template switching.

Next came a second PCR, run for about 7 to 12 cycles, which used a sample-barcoded 5' primer along with a J-beta primer mix. TCRdb redid the calling of the 5' RACE reads with MiXCR, one entry per CDR3 protein. Among almost 800,000 distinct CDR3 sequences listed, roughly 50% were seen once. The CDR3 is made up of 16 amino acids. V lost 0 bases to trimming and J lost 1 base, with 7 bases between them. Germline CDR1 LNHNV, CDR2 YYDKDF (reference sequence). Notes on this clonotype: Its antigen is currently unknown.

The study's findings and limits: Estimates of diversity drawn from one million T cells were considered underestimates.

Donor samples were obtained from healthy Caucasian individuals from Russia, aged 6 to 90. This chain connects TRBV15 to TRBJ2-6; possibly TRBD1 for D (5 bases). Sequenced material: blood. The sequence was collected from a man aged 30 to 45 in good health. CDR3 coding DNA: TGTGCCACCAGCAGAGACAGGGCGTCTGGGGCCAACGTCCTGACTTTC. As protein: CATSRDRASGANVLTF.